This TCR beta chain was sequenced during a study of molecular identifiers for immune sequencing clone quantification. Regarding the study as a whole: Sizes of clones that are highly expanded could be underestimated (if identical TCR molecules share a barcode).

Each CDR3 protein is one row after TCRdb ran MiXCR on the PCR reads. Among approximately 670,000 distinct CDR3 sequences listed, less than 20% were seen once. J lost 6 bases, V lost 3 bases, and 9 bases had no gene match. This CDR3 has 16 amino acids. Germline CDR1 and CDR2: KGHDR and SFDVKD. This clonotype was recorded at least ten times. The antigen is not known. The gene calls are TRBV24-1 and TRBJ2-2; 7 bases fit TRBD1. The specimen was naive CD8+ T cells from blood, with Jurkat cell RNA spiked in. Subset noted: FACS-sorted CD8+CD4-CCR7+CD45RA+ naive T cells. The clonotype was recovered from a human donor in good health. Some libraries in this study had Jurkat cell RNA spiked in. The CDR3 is CATSDPYRGPSGELFF. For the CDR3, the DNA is TGTGCCACCAGTGATCCCTACAGGGGACCGTCCGGGGAGCTGTTTTTT.